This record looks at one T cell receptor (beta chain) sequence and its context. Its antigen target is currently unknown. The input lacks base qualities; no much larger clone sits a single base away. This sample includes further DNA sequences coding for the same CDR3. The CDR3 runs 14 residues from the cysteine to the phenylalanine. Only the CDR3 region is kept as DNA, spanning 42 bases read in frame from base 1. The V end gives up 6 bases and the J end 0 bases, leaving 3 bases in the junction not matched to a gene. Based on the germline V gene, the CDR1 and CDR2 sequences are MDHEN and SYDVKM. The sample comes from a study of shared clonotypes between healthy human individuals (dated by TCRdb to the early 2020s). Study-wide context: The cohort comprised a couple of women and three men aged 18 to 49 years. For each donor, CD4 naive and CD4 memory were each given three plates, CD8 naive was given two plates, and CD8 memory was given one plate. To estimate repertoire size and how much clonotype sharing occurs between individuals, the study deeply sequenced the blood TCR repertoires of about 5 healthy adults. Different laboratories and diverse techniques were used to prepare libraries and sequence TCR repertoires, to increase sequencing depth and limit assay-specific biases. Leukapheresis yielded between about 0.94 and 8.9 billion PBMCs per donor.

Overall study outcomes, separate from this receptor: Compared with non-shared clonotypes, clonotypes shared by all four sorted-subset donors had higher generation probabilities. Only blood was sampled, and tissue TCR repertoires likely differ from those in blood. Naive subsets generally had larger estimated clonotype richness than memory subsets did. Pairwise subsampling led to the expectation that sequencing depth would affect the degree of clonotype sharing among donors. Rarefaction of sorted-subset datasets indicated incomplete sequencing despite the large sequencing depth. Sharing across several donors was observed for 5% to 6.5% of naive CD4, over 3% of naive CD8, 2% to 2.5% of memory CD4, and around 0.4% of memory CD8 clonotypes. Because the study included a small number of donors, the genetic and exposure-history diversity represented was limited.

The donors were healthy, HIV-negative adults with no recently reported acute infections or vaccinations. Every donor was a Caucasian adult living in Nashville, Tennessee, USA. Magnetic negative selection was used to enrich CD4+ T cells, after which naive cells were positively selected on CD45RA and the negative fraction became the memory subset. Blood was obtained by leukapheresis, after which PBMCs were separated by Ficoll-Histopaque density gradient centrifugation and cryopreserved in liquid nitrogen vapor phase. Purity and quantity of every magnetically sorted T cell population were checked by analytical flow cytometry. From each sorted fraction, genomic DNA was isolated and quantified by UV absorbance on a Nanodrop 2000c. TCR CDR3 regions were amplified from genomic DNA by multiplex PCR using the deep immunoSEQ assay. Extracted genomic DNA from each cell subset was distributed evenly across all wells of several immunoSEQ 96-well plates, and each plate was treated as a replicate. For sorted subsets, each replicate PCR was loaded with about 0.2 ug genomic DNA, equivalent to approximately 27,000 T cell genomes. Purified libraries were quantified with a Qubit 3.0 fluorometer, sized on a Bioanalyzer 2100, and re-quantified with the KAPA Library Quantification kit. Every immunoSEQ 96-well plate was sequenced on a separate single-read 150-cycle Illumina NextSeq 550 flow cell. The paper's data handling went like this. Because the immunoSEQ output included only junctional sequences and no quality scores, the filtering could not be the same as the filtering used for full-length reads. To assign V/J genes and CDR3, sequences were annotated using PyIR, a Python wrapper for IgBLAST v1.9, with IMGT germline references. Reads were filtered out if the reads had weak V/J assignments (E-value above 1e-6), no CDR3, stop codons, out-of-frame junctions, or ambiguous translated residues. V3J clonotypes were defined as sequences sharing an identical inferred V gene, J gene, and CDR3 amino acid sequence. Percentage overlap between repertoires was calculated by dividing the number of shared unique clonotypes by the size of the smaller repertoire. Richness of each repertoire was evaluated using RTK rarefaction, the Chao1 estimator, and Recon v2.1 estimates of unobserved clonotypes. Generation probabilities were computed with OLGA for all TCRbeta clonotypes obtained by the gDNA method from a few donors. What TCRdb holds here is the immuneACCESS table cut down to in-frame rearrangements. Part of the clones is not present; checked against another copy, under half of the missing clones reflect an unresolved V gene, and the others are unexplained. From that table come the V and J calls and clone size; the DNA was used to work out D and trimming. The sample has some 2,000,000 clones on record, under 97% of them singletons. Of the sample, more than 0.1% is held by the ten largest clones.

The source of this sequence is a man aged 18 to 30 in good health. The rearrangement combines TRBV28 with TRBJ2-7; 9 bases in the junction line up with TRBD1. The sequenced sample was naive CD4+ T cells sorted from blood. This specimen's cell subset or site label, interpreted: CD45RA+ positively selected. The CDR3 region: CASRGQGSSYEQYF. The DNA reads TGTGCCAGCAGGGGACAGGGATCCTCCTACGAGCAGTACTTC.